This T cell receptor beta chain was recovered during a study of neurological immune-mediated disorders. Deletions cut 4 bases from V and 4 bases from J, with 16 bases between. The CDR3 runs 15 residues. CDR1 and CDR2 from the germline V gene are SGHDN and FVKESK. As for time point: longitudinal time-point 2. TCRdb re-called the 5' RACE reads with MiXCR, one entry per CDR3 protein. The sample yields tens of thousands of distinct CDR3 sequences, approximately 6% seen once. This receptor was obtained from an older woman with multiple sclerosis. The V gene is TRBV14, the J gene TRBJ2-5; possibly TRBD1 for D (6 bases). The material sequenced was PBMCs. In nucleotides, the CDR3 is TGTGCCAGCAGCCGCCCGGGACCCAGGGGAGAGACCCAGTACTTC. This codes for CASSRPGPRGETQYF.